These 23 T cell receptor beta chains were sequenced from one sample in a study of control samples from healthy donors and cancer patients. Generated by immunoSEQ multiplex PCR, the TCRdb table keeps only in-frame clones and is missing some. The top ten clones hold roughly 1.7% of a sample with roughly 130,000 clones, about 93% of them seen once. The sample consisted of PBMCs. The receptors here all came from a man between 45 and 60 years old with head and neck cancer.

The chain employs TRBV12-3 or TRBV12-4 and TRBJ1-1; no clear D. The CDR3 is made up of 13 amino acids. V lost 3 bases and J lost 7, with 12 bases in between. The CDR3 nucleotides are TGTGCCAGCAGTTTCAGGTTCGGAGATGAAGCTTTCTTT. The encoded protein is CASSFRFGDEAFF.

This clone was seen just once. The rearrangement uses TRBV7-8 and TRBJ1-2; 8 nucleotides line up with TRBD1. The trim removed 4 bases at V and 7 bases at J, leaving 8 bases unmatched. The CDR3 has 14 residues. Germline V CDR1 and CDR2: SGHVS, FQNEAQ. The CDR3 region has the DNA TGTGCCAGCAGCTCGGACAGGGATGGAGGTGGCTACACCTTC. It translates to CASSSDRDGGGYTF.

The J gene is TRBJ2-3, the V gene TRBV27; D gene ambiguous. Trimming removed 6 bases from V and 8 bases from J, with 18 bases in between. CDR1 and CDR2 (germline): MNHEY, SMNVEV (reference sequence). This CDR3 is built from 14 residues. Here the CDR3 DNA reads TGTGCCAGCAGAGTAGCCTTAAGATCTCTTACGCAGTATTTT. This gives the protein CASRVALRSLTQYF.

V gene TRBV18 combines with J gene TRBJ1-6; D might be TRBD1 (6 bases). Germline CDR1 and CDR2: KGHSH and LQKENI. The CDR3 spans 14 residues. Trimming took off 10 bases at V and 6 bases at J, with 16 bases between the two ends. As DNA, the CDR3 is TGTGCCACCGCCCCGGGGGGCCTTAATTCACCCCTCCACTTT. Translation: CATAPGGLNSPLHF.

V is TRBV19 and J is TRBJ2-3, with TRBD2 as a possible D gene (5 bases). The CDR3 totals 15 residues. Germline V gives CDR1 LNHDA, CDR2 SQIVND (reference sequence). V gave up 4 bases and J gave up 2 bases, with 13 bases separating them. CDR3 sequence: CASSRPSPYTDTQYF. CDR3 sequence (DNA): TGTGCCAGTAGTAGGCCTAGCCCCTACACAGATACGCAGTATTTT.

This clone occurred once. This sequence joins TRBV18 and TRBJ1-4, with TRBD1 identical over 8 bases. This CDR3 is 16 amino acids long. V dropped 6 bases and J dropped 0; count of bases not matched to a gene: 6. Germline V gene lookup returns CDR1 KGHSH and CDR2 LQKENI. The CDR3 sequence is CASSPGGSATNEKLFF. In DNA, the CDR3 is TGTGCCAGCTCGCCAGGGGGCTCAGCAACTAATGAAAAACTGTTTTTT.

The rearrangement joins TRBV4-3 to TRBJ1-3; D may be TRBD1 (5 bases). V lost 0 bases, J lost 0 bases, and 18 bases lay in between. There are 19 residues in the CDR3. Germline V gene lookup returns CDR1 LGHNA and CDR2 YSLEER. The CDR3 loop reads CASSQDSPFLGDSGNTIYF. The CDR3 DNA reads TGCGCCAGCAGCCAAGACTCTCCCTTCTTAGGGGACTCTGGAAACACCATATATTTT.

This chain connects TRBV6-5 to TRBJ2-2, with D perhaps assigned TRBD1 or TRBD2 (6 bases each). Trimming removed 2 bases at V and 4 bases at J, with 11 bases between. CDR1 is MNHEY, CDR2 SVGAGI, per germline. This CDR3 is built from 15 residues. CDR3 residues: CASSYGGRRTGELFF. As DNA, the CDR3 is TGTGCCAGCAGTTACGGGGGGCGGCGCACCGGGGAGCTGTTTTTT.

CDR3 residues: CASSRGRGGVPDNEQFF. The DNA of the CDR3 is TGTGCCAGCAGTCGGGGGAGGGGAGGCGTGCCTGACAATGAGCAGTTCTTC. The chain links TRBV11-2 to TRBJ2-1; TRBD2 agrees at 7 bases. Germline V CDR1 and CDR2: SGHAT, FQNNGV. Trimming removed 6 bases from V and 5 bases from J; junction bases left unmatched: 16. The CDR3 runs to 17 residues. The full variable domain, with the rest looked up from reference TRBV11-2 and TRBJ2-1, is EAGVAQSPRYKIIEKRQSVAFWCNPISGHATLYWYQQILGQGPKLLIQFQNNGVVDDSQLPKDRFSAERLKGVDSTLKIQPAKLEDSAVYLCASSRGRGGVPDNEQFFGPGTRLTVL.

The chain has TRBV6-1 and TRBJ2-7, with 9 bases aligning to TRBD1. The CDR3 length is 17 residues. The V segment lost 0 bases and the J segment 4 bases; nucleotides outside the gene matches: 10. CDR1 MNHNS and CDR2 SASEGT come from the germline V gene. The chain's CDR3 is CASSEAWTGDFPYEQYF. In DNA, the CDR3 is TGTGCCAGCAGTGAAGCTTGGACAGGGGACTTCCCTTACGAGCAGTACTTC.

J is TRBJ2-1 and V is TRBV24-1; the match to TRBD2 covers 10 bases. Germline CDR1 KGHDR, CDR2 SFDVKD. The CDR3 consists of 15 residues. Trimming at V came to 2 bases and at J to 6 bases, leaving 3 bases not matched to a gene. The CDR3, as DNA: TGTGCCACCAGTGATTCGTGGACTAGCGGCAATGAGCAGTTCTTC. It specifies CATSDSWTSGNEQFF.

This clone was detected only once. The chain recombines TRBV5-1 with TRBJ2-2; D remains ambiguous. This CDR3 is 16 amino acids long. Trimming shortened V by 5 bases and J by 0 bases, and 14 bases separated the two germline ends. Germline V gene lookup returns CDR1 SGHRS and CDR2 YFSETQ. The CDR3 DNA sequence: TGCGCCAGCAGTAGTTTAGCAAACGCGAACACCGGGGAGCTGTTTTTT. Translation gives CASSSLANANTGELFF.

The chain is built from TRBV11-1 and TRBJ2-7; 7 bases line up with TRBD1. This CDR3 has 13 residues. CDR1 is SGHAT and CDR2 is FQDESV in the germline V gene (reference sequence). The ends lost 5 bases at V and 5 bases at J; junction bases unmatched: 6. The CDR3 spells CASSQDRDDEQYF. The CDR3 region has the DNA TGTGCCAGCAGCCAAGACAGGGATGACGAGCAGTACTTC.

The chain couples TRBV21-1 to TRBJ1-2. TRBV21-1 is a pseudogene. The CDR3 totals 13 residues. In nucleotides, the CDR3 is TGTGCCAGCAAAGGCCCTCGAGGCTATGGCTACACCTTC. Its protein is CASKGPRGYGYTF.

This clone was seen a single time. The rearrangement uses TRBV6-5 and TRBJ1-2, with TRBD1 identical over 9 bases. V trimming: 5 bases; J trimming: 8 bases; junction bases outside the gene matches: 6. Germline V gene lookup returns CDR1 MNHEY and CDR2 SVGAGI. The CDR3 consists of 13 residues. CDR3: CASSHGQGWGYTF. CDR3 sequence (DNA): TGTGCCAGCAGTCATGGACAGGGGTGGGGCTACACCTTC.

This sequence joins TRBV19 and TRBJ2-7; a weak D match, TRBD1 (6 bases). This CDR3 is 14 amino acids long. V lost 5 bases and J 6 bases, leaving 17 bases between the germline ends. Germline CDR1 LNHDA, CDR2 SQIVND (reference sequence). CDR3 in DNA: TGTGCCAGTAGTTCGACAGGTCCCACCCGCGAGCAGTACTTC. Its protein is CASSSTGPTREQYF.

The chain combines TRBV7-9 with TRBJ1-1; no reliable D call. The CDR3 is made up of 13 amino acids. Germline loops: CDR1 SEHNR, CDR2 FQNEAQ (reference sequence). V was cut by 4 bases and J by 2 bases, with 8 bases left in between. The CDR3 DNA follows: TGTGCCAGCAGCTCAACCTATAACACTGAAGCTTTCTTT. Translated: CASSSTYNTEAFF. Filled out from reference TRBV7-9 and TRBJ1-1, the complete variable domain reads DTGVSQNPRHKITKRGQNVTFRCDPISEHNRLYWYRQTLGQGPEFLTYFQNEAQLEKSRLLSDRFSAERPKGSFSTLEIQRTEQGDSAMYLCASSSTYNTEAFFGQGTRLTVV.

The chain combines TRBV6-1 with TRBJ1-5, with 9 nucleotides matching TRBD1. CDR1 and CDR2 from the germline V gene are MNHNS and SASEGT. After removal of 2 bases from V and 3 bases from J, the junction contained 5 bases not matched to a gene. The CDR3 sequence is 16 residues long. The DNA of the CDR3 is TGTGCCAGCAGTGAAATGGGACAGGGAGTCAATCAGCCCCAGCATTTT. It translates to CASSEMGQGVNQPQHF.

For the CDR3, the DNA is TGTGCCAGCGAGGACAGGAGAGACATTCAGTACTTC. Translated: CASEDRRDIQYF. This chain links TRBV6-5 with TRBJ2-4; 7 positions match TRBD1. This CDR3 spans 12 amino acids. Looked up from germline, CDR1 is MNHEY and CDR2 is SVGAGI. V shed 8 bases and J 8 bases; nucleotides not matched to a gene: 6.

Turning to this clone: The junction departs from the called germline gene at one end, perhaps through a read error. The V and J genes are TRBV6-5 and TRBJ1-6; tentatively, D is TRBD1 (5 bases). Germline lookup yields CDR1 MNHEY and CDR2 SVGAGI. The CDR3 covers 11 residues. The CDR3: CASTSGALEVF. In DNA form, the CDR3 reads TGTGCCAGCACCAGTGGGGCTTTGGAGGTTTTT.

Worth noting for this clone: Other nucleotide sequences from this sample produce the same CDR3. V gene TRBV12-3 or TRBV12-4 combines with J gene TRBJ2-5, with D uncertain. Trimming removed 2 bases from V and 5 bases from J, with 6 bases in between. There are 12 residues in the CDR3. The DNA of the CDR3 is TGTGCCAGCAGTTTAATTGGGGAGACCCAGTACTTC. This sequence encodes CASSLIGETQYF.

This rearrangement joins TRBV7-8 to TRBJ1-1, with D possibly matching TRBD1 (5 bases). CDR1 is SGHVS, CDR2 FQNEAQ, per germline. The CDR3 covers 14 residues. Trimming left V 2 bases short and J 10 bases short, with 17 bases between. CDR3 protein: CASSLSRVFSGAFF. CDR3 nucleotides: TGTGCCAGCAGCTTATCCAGGGTATTCTCTGGAGCTTTCTTT. The full variable domain, rest sourced from reference TRBV7-8 and TRBJ1-1, is GAGVSQSPRYKVAKRGQDVALRCDPISGHVSLFWYQQALGQGPEFLTYFQNEAQLDKSGLPSDRFFAERPEGSVSTLKIQRTQQEDSAVYLCASSLSRVFSGAFFGQGTRLTVV.

This clone was detected only once. V gene TRBV7-8 combines with J gene TRBJ1-2, with 10 bases identical to TRBD1. The CDR3 length is 13 residues. With 3 bases clipped from V and 7 bases from J, the junction kept 2 bases outside the gene matches. Per germline, CDR1 SGHVS and CDR2 FQNEAQ. The CDR3 DNA follows: TGTGCCAGCAGCTTCGGGGACAGGGGTGGCTACACCTTC. Amino acids: CASSFGDRGGYTF.